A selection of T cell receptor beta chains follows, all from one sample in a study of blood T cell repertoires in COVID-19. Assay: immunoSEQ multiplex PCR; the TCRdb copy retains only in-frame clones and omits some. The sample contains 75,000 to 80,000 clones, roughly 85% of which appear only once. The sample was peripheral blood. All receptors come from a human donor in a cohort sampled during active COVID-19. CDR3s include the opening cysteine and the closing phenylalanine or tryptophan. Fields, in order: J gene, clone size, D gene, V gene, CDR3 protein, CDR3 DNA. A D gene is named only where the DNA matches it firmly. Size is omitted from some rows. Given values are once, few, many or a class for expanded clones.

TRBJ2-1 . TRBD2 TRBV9 CASSYTQGGGNNEQFF TGTGCCAGCAGCTACACCCAGGGCGGGGGTAACAATGAGCAGTTCTTC
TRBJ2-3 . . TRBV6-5 CASSYSTIARGDTQYF TGTGCCAGCAGTTACTCGACAATTGCCCGAGGGGATACGCAGTATTTT
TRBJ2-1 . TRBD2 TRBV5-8 CASSSTSGGTNEQFF TGTGCCAGCAGCTCCACTAGCGGGGGGACAAATGAGCAGTTCTTC
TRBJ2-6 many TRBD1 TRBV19 CASSRAGTGRVSGANVLTF TGTGCCAGTAGTCGAGCCGGGACAGGCCGGGTATCTGGGGCCAACGTCCTGACTTTC
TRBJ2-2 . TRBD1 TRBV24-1 CATAGTGEGGELFF TGTGCCACAGCCGGGACAGGGGAGGGCGGGGAGCTGTTTTTT
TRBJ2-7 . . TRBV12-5 CASGFGKGLGLGLWEQYF TGTGCTAGTGGTTTCGGCAAGGGGCTGGGTCTAGGTTTGTGGGAGCAGTACTTC
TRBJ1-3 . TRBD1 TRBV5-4 CASSFDRGSGNTIYF TGTGCCAGCAGCTTCGACAGGGGGTCTGGAAACACCATATATTTT
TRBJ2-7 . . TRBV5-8 CASSLRVGEQYF TGTGCCAGCAGCCTCCGGGTGGGCGAGCAGTACTTC
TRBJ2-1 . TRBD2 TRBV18 CASSPLGSGRNYNEQFF TGTGCCAGCTCACCATTGGGTAGCGGGAGGAACTACAATGAGCAGTTCTTC
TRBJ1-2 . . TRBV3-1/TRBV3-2 CASSRRQNPRGYTF TGTGCCAGCAGCCGAAGACAGAACCCTAGGGGCTACACCTTC
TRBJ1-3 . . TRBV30 CAWRSMGGPSGNTIYF TGTGCCTGGAGATCGATGGGGGGACCCTCTGGAAACACCATATATTTT
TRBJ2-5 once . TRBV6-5 CASSSGAQETQYF TGTGCCAGTTCCTCTGGGGCGCAAGAGACCCAGTACTTC
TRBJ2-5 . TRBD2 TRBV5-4 CASSIRLAGQETQYF TGTGCCAGCAGCATACGACTAGCGGGACAAGAGACCCAGTACTTC
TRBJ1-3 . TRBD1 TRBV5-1 CASIKRQGAFGNTIYF TGCGCCAGCATTAAAAGACAGGGGGCCTTTGGAAACACCATATATTTT
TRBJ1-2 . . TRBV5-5 CASSLGQNYGYTF TGTGCCAGCAGCTTGGGACAAAACTATGGCTACACCTTC
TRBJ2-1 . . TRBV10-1 CASSELERSSYNEQFF TGCGCCAGCAGTGAGCTGGAGCGATCCTCCTACAATGAGCAGTTCTTC
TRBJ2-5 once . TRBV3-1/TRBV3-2 CASSQDPRQGGAETQYF TGTGCCAGCAGCCAAGATCCCCGGCAAGGGGGGGCTGAGACCCAGTACTTC
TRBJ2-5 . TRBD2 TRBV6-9 CASSFGGSGGRKETQYF TGTGCCAGCAGTTTTGGGGGTAGCGGGGGGAGGAAAGAGACCCAGTACTTC
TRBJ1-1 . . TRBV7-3 CASSSYDRGENTEAFF TGTGCCAGCAGCTCGTACGACAGAGGTGAGAACACTGAAGCTTTCTTT
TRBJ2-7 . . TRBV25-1 CASSDWGGRGNYEQYF TGTGCCAGCAGTGACTGGGGGGGCCGAGGTAATTACGAGCAGTACTTC
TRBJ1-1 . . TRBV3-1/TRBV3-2 CASSQNGGYAEAFF TGTGCCAGCAGCCAAAACGGAGGATACGCTGAAGCTTTCTTT
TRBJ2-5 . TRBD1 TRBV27 CASSETGGQETQYF TGTGCCAGTTCCGAGACAGGGGGGCAAGAGACCCAGTACTTC
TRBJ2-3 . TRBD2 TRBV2 CASRFGLAGYKGTQYF TGTGCCAGCAGATTCGGACTAGCGGGATATAAAGGTACGCAGTATTTT
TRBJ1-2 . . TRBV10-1 CASSETEREGYGYTF TGCGCCAGCAGTGAGACAGAGAGAGAGGGTTATGGCTACACCTTC
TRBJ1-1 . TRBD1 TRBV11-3 CASSPSGQAGTEAFF TGTGCCAGCAGCCCCTCCGGACAGGCGGGGACTGAAGCTTTCTTT
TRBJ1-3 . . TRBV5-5 CASSQGWGTGNTIYF TGTGCCAGCAGCCAGGGGTGGGGGACTGGAAACACCATATATTTT
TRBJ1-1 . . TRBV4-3 CASSRLQGTEAFF TGCGCCAGCAGCCGCCTACAGGGTACTGAAGCTTTCTTT
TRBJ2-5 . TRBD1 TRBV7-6 CASSSGQVQETQYF TGTGCCAGCAGCTCCGGACAGGTACAAGAGACCCAGTACTTC
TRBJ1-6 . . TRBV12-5 CASGLLPGQSTLHF TGTGCTAGTGGTTTGCTTCCGGGACAATCAACCCTCCACTTT
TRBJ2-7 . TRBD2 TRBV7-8 CASSLDGGRDEQYF TGTGCCAGCAGCTTAGACGGCGGGAGAGACGAGCAGTACTTC
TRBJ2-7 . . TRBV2 CASSEVRSSYEQYF TGTGCCAGCAGTGAAGTGAGGTCCTCCTACGAGCAGTACTTC
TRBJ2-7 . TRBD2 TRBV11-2 CASSSGLAGIYYEQYF TGTGCCAGCAGCTCCGGTCTAGCGGGGATTTACTACGAGCAGTACTTC
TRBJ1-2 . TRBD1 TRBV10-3 CAIRDLTGTGAGYTF TGTGCCATCAGAGACCTTACCGGGACAGGGGCCGGCTACACCTTC
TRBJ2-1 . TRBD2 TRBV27 CASRGLAGSYNEQFF TGTGCCAGCAGAGGACTAGCGGGTTCCTACAATGAGCAGTTCTTC
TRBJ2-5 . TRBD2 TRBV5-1 CASSLGGLGETQYF TGCGCCAGCAGCTTGGGGGGACTAGGTGAGACCCAGTACTTC
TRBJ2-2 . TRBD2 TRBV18 CASSLLSGGLTGELFF TGTGCCAGCTCACTCTTAAGCGGGGGCCTTACCGGGGAGCTGTTTTTT
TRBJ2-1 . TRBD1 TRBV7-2 CASSADRGHEQFF TGTGCCAGCAGCGCGGACAGGGGGCATGAGCAGTTCTTC
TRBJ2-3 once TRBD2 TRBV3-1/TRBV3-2 CASSPRGGGRTDTQYF TGTGCCAGCAGCCCTCGCGGCGGGGGACGTACAGATACGCAGTATTTT
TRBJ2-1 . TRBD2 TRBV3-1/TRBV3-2 CASSQVGSGRRNEQFF TGTGCCAGCAGCCAAGTCGGTAGCGGGAGGAGGAATGAGCAGTTCTTC
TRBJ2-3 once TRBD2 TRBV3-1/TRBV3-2 CASSQGMSGGDTQYF TGTGCCAGCAGCCAAGGCATGAGCGGGGGAGATACGCAGTATTTT